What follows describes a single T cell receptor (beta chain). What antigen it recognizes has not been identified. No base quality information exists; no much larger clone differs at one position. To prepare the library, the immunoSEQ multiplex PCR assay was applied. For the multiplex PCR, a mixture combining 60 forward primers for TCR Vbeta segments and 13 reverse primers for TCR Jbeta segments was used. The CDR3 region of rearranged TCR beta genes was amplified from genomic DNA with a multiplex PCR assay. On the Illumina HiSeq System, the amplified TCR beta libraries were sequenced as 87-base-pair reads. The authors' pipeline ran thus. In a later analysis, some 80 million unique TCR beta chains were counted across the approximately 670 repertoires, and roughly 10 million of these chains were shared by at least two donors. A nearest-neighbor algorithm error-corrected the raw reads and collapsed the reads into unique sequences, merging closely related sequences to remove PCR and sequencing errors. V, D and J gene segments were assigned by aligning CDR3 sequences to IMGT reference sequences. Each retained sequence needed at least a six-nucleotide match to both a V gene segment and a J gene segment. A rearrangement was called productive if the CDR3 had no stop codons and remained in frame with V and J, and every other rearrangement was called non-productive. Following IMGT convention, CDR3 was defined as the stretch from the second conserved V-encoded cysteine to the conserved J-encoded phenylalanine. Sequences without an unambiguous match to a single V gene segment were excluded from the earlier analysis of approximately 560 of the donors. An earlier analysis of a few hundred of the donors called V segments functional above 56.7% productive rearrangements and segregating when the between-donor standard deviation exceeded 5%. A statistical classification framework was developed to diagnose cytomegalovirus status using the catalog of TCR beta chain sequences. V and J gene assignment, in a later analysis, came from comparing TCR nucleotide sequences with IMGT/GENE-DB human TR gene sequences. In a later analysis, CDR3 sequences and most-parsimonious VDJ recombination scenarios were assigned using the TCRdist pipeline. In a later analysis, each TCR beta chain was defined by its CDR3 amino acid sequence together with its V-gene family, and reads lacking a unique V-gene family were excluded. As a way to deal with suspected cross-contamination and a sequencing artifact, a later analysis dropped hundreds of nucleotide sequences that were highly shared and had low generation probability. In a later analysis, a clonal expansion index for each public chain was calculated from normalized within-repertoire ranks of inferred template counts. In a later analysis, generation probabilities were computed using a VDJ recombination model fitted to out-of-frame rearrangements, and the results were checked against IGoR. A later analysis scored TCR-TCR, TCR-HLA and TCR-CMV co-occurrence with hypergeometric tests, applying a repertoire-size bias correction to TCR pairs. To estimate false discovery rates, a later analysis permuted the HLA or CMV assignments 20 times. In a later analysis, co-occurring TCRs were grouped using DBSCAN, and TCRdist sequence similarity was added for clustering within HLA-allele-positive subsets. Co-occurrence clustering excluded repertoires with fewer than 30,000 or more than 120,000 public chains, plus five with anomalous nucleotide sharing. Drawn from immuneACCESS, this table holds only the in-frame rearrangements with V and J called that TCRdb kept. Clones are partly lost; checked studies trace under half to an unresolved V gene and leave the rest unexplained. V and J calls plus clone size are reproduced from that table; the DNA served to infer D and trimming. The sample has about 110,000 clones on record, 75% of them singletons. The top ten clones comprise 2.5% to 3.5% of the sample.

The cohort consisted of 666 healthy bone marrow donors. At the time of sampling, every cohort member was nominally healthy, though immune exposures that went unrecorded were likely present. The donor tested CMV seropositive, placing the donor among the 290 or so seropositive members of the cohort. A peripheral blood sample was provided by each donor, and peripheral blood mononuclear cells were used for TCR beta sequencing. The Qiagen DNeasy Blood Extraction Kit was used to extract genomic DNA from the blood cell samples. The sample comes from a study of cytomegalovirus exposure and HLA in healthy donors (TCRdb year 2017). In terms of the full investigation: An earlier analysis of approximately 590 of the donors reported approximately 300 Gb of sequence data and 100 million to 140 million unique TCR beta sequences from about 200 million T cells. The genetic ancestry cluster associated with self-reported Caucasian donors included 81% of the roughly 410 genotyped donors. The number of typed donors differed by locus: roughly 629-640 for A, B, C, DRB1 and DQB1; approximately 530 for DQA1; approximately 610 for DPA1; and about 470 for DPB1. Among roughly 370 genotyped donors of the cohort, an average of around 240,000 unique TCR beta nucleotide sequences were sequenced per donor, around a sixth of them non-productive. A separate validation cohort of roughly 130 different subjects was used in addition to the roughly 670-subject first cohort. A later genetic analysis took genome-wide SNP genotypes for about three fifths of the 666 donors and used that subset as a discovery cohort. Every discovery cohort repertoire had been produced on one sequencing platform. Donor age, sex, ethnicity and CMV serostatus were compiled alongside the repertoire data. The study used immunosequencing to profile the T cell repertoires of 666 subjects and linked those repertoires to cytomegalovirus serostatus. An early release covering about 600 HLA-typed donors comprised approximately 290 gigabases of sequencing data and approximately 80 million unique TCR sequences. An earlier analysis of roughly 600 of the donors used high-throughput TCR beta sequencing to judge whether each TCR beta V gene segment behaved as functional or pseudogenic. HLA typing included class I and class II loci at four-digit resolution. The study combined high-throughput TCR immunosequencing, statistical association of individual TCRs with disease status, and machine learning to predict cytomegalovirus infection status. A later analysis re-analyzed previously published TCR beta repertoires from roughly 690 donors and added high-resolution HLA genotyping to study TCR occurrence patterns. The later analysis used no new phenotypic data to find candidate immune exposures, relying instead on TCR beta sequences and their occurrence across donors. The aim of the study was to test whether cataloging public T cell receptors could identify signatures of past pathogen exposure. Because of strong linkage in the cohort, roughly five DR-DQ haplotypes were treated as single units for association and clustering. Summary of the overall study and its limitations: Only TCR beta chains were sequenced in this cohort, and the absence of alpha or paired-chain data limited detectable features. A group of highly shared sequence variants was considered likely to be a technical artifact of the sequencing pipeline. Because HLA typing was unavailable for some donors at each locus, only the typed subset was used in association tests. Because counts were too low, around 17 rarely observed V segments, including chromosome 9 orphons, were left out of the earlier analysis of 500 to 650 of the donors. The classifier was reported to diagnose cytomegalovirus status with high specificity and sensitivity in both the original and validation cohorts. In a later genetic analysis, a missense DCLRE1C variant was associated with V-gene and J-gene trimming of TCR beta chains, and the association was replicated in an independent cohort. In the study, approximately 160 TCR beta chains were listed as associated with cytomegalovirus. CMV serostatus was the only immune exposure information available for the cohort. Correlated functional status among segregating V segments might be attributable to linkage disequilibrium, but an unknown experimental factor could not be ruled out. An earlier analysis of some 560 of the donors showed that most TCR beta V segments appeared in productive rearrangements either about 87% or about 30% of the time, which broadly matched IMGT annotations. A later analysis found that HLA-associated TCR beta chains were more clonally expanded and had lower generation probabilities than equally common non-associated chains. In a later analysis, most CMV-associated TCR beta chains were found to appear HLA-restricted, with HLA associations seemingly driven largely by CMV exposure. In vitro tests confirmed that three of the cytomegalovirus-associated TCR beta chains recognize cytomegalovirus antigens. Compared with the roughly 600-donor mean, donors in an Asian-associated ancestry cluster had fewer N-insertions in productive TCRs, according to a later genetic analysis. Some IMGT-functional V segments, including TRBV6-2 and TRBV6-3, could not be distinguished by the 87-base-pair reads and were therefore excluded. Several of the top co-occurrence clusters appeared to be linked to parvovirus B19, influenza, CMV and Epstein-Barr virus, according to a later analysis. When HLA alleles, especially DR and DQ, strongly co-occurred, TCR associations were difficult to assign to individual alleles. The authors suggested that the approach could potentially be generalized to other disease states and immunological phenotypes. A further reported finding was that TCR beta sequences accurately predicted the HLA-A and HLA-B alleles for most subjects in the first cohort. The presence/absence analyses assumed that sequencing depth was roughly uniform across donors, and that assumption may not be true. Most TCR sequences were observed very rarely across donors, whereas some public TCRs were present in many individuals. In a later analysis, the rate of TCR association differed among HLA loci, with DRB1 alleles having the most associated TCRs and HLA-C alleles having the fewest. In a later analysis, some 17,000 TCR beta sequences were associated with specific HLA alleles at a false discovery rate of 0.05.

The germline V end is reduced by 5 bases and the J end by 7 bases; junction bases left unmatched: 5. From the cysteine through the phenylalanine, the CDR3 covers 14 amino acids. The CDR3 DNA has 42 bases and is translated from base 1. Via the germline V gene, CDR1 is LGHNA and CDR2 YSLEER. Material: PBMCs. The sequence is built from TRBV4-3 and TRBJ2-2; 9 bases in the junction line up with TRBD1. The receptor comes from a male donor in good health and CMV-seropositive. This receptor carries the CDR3 CASSRQGDDGELFF. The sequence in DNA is TGCGCCAGCAGCAGACAGGGGGATGACGGGGAGCTGTTTTTT.